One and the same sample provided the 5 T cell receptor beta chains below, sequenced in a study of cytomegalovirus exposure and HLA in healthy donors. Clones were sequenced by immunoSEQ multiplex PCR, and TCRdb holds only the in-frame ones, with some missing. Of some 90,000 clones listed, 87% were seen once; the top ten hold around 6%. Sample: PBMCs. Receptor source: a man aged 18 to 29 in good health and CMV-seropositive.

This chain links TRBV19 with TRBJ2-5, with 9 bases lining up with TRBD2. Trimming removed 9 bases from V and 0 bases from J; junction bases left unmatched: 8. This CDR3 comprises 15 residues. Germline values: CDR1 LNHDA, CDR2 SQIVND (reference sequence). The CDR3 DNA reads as TGTGCCAGCAGGTCCGCTAGCGGGAACCAAGAGACCCAGTACTTC. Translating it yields CASRSASGNQETQYF.

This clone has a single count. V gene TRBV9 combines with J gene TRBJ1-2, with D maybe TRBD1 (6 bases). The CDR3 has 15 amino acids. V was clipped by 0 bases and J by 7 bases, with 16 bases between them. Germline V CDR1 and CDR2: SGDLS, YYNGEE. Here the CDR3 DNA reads TGTGCCAGCAGCGTAGATGACAGGTACGGGTTTGGCTACACCTTC. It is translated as CASSVDDRYGFGYTF. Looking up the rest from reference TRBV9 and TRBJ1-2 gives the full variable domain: DSGVTQTPKHLITATGQRVTLRCSPRSGDLSVYWYQQSLDQGLQFLIQYYNGEERAKGNILERFSAQQFPDLHSELNLSSLELGDSALYFCASSVDDRYGFGYTFGSGTRLTVV.

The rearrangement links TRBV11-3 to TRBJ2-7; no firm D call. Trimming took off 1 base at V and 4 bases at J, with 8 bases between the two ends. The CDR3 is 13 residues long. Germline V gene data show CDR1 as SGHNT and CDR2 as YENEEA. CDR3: CASSLGPYYEQYF. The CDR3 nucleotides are TGTGCCAGCAGCTTAGGGCCGTATTACGAGCAGTACTTC.

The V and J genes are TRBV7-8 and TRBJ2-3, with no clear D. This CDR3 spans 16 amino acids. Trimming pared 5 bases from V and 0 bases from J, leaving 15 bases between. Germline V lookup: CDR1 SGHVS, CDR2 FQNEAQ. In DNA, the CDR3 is TGTGCCAGCAGCACATTACAGAGTCCTAGCACAGATACGCAGTATTTT. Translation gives CASSTLQSPSTDTQYF. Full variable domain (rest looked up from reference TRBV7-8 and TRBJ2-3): GAGVSQSPRYKVAKRGQDVALRCDPISGHVSLFWYQQALGQGPEFLTYFQNEAQLDKSGLPSDRFFAERPEGSVSTLKIQRTQQEDSAVYLCASSTLQSPSTDTQYFGPGTRLTVL.

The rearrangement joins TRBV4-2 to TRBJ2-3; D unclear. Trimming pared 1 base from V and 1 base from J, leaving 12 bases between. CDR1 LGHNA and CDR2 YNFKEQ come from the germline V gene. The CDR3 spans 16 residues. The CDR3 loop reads CASSQGYNHRTDTQYF. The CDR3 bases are TGTGCCAGCAGCCAAGGTTACAACCACCGCACAGATACGCAGTATTTT.